These T cell receptor beta chains were read from a single sample in a study of beta chain features in type 1 diabetes. Profiled with immunoSEQ multiplex PCR; TCRdb holds only in-frame clones, not every one. The table records 150,000 or so clones, around a tenth of them present only once. Input material: central memory CD4+ T cells from blood. Every receptor here comes from a man between 18 and 29 years old in good health. Both conserved end residues are part of each CDR3. A D gene is named only where the DNA matches it firmly. The size of a clone is reported for some rows only, either as once, few or many, or as a class for expanded clones.

V: TRBV10-3; D: TRBD2; size: few; J: TRBJ2-3; CDR3: CAISESGTSGGTQYF; DNA: TGTGCCATCAGTGAGTCTGGGACTAGCGGGGGTACGCAGTATTTT
V: TRBV5-1; D: TRBD2; size: NA; J: TRBJ2-2; CDR3: CASSLEGRGENTGELFF; DNA: TGCGCCAGCAGCTTGGAAGGGCGGGGGGAAAACACCGGGGAGCTGTTTTTT
V: TRBV5-1; D: NA; size: few; J: TRBJ2-1; CDR3: CASSPGGGVGEQFF; DNA: TGCGCCAGCAGCCCCGGAGGAGGAGTGGGTGAGCAGTTCTTC
V: TRBV4-2; D: TRBD2; size: few; J: TRBJ2-5; CDR3: CASSPSPSGGGETQYF; DNA: TGTGCCAGCAGCCCAAGCCCCAGCGGGGGGGGAGAGACCCAGTACTTC
V: TRBV2; D: NA; size: few; J: TRBJ1-6; CDR3: CASSVRTGNSPLHF; DNA: TGTGCCAGCAGTGTTAGGACGGGGAATTCACCCCTCCACTTT
V: TRBV23-1; D: NA; size: NA; J: TRBJ2-6; CDR3: CASKKLQGGISSGANVLTF; DNA: TGCGCCAGCAAAAAGCTACAGGGAGGGATTTCCTCTGGGGCCAACGTCCTGACTTTC
V: TRBV7-2; D: NA; size: NA; J: TRBJ1-6; CDR3: CASKQDYNSPLHF; DNA: TGTGCCAGTAAACAAGACTATAATTCACCCCTCCACTTT
V: TRBV7-2; D: NA; size: NA; J: TRBJ1-3; CDR3: CASSLGLATISGNTIYF; DNA: TGTGCCAGCAGCTTAGGTTTGGCCACCATCTCTGGAAACACCATATATTTT
V: TRBV6-6; D: NA; size: few; J: TRBJ1-2; CDR3: CASSPGSQSGYTF; DNA: TGTGCCAGCAGCCCGGGTTCCCAATCTGGCTACACCTTC
V: TRBV6-5; D: TRBD1; size: NA; J: TRBJ2-5; CDR3: CASSIQGSGTQYF; DNA: TGTGCCAGCAGCATACAGGGGAGCGGGACCCAGTACTTC
V: TRBV7-2; D: TRBD1; size: many; J: TRBJ2-2; CDR3: CASTLVLQGAAGELFF; DNA: TGTGCCAGCACCCTGGTTTTACAGGGGGCGGCCGGGGAGCTGTTTTTT
V: TRBV28; D: NA; size: few; J: TRBJ1-4; CDR3: CASSFGGGGEEKLFF; DNA: TGTGCCAGCAGCTTTGGAGGTGGCGGTGAAGAAAAACTGTTTTTT
V: TRBV6-6; D: NA; size: many; J: TRBJ2-5; CDR3: CASSLDRIQETQYF; DNA: TGTGCCAGCAGTCTTGACAGGATCCAAGAGACCCAGTACTTC
V: TRBV7-9; D: NA; size: few; J: TRBJ2-7; CDR3: CASSLSMLEQYF; DNA: TGTGCCAGCAGCTTAAGCATGCTCGAGCAGTACTTC
V: TRBV28; D: NA; size: few; J: TRBJ1-2; CDR3: CASSATGYYGYTF; DNA: TGTGCCAGCAGTGCAACAGGGTACTATGGCTACACCTTC
V: TRBV6-5; D: TRBD1; size: few; J: TRBJ1-2; CDR3: CASSYSGTGTYYGYTF; DNA: TGTGCCAGCAGTTACTCCGGGACAGGAACTTACTATGGCTACACCTTC
V: TRBV2; D: TRBD1; size: few; J: TRBJ2-7; CDR3: CASSRQGDHYEQYF; DNA: TGTGCCAGCAGCCGACAGGGGGATCACTACGAGCAGTACTTC
V: TRBV11-2; D: NA; size: few; J: TRBJ2-7; CDR3: CASSPGGGSEQYF; DNA: TGTGCCAGCAGCCCCGGGGGTGGATCCGAGCAGTACTTC
V: TRBV9; D: TRBD1; size: few; J: TRBJ1-5; CDR3: CASSRTGGTGQNQPQHF; DNA: TGTGCCAGCAGCCGAACAGGCGGGACAGGGCAGAATCAGCCCCAGCATTTT
V: TRBV7-9; D: TRBD2; size: many; J: TRBJ2-1; CDR3: CASSSSGTSSYNEQFF; DNA: TGTGCCAGCAGTTCCTCCGGGACTAGCTCCTACAATGAGCAGTTCTTC
V: TRBV5-4; D: TRBD1; size: NA; J: TRBJ2-1; CDR3: CASSLGGQGTHPTQFF; DNA: TGTGCCAGCAGCTTGGGGGGACAGGGGACCCACCCCACGCAGTTCTTC
V: TRBV18; D: NA; size: few; J: TRBJ2-3; CDR3: CASSPNRDTQYF; DNA: TGTGCCAGCTCACCAAATAGAGATACGCAGTATTTT
V: TRBV2; D: NA; size: NA; J: TRBJ2-7; CDR3: CASSEGGGVNEQYF; DNA: TGTGCCAGCAGTGAAGGGGGGGGCGTCAACGAGCAGTACTTC
V: TRBV5-5; D: NA; size: few; J: TRBJ1-3; CDR3: CASTESGNTIYF; DNA: TGTGCCAGCACTGAGTCTGGAAACACCATATATTTT
V: TRBV4-1; D: TRBD1; size: few; J: TRBJ2-7; CDR3: CASSLTGQAYSYEQYF; DNA: TGCGCCAGCAGCCTCACTGGACAGGCCTACTCCTACGAGCAGTACTTC
V: TRBV7-8; D: NA; size: NA; J: TRBJ2-1; CDR3: CASSLRHSSYNEQFF; DNA: TGTGCCAGCAGCTTAAGGCACAGCTCCTACAATGAGCAGTTCTTC
V: TRBV10-3; D: TRBD1; size: few; J: TRBJ2-1; CDR3: CAISDRGNEQFF; DNA: TGTGCCATCAGTGACAGGGGGAATGAGCAGTTCTTC
V: TRBV2; D: NA; size: NA; J: TRBJ1-3; CDR3: CASSETGGNTIYF; DNA: TGTGCCAGCAGTGAAACAGGGGGAAACACCATATATTTT